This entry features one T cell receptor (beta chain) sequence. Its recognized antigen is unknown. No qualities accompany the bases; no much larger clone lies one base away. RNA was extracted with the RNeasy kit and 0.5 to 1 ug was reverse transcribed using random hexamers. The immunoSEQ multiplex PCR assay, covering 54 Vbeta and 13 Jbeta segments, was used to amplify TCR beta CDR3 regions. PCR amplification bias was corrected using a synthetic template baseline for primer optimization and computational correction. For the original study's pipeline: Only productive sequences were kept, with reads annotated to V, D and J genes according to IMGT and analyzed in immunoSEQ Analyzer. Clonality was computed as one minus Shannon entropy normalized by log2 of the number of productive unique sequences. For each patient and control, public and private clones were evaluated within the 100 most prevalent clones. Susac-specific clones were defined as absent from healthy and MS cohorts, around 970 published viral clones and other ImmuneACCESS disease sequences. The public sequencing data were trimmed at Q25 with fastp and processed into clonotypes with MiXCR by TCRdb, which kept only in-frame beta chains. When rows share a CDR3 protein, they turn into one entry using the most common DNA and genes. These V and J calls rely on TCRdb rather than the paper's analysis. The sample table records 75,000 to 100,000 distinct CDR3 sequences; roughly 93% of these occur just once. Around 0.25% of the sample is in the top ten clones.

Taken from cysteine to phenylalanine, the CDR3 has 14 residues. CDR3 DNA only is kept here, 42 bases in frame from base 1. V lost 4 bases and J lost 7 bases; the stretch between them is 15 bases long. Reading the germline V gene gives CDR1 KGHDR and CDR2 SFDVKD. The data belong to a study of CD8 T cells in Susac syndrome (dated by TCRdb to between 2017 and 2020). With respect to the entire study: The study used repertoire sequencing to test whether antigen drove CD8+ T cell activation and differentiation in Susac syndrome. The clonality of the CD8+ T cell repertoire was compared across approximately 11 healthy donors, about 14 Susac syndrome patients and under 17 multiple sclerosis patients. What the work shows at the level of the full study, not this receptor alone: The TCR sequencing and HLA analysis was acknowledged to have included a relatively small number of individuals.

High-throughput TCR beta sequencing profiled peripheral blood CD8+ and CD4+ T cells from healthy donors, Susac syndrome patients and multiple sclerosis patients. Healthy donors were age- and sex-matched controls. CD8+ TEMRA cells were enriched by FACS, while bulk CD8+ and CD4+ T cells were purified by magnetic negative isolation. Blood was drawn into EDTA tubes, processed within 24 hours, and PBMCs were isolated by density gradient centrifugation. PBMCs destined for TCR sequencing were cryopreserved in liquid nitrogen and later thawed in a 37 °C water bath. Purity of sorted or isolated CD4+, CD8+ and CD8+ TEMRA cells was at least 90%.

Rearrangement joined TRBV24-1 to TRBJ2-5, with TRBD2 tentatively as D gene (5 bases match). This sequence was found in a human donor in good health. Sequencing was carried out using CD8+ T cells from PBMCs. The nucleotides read TGTGCCACCAGTGAGAGAGGACTCATGGCGACCCAGTACTTC. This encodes CATSERGLMATQYF.